The 14 T cell receptor beta chains listed next were all sequenced from one sample in a study of breast tumors, draining lymph nodes, adjacent tissues. TCRdb itself ran the multiplex PCR reads through MiXCR, one entry per CDR3 protein. The sample has some 140,000 distinct CDR3 sequences, about 20% seen once; the top ten hold around 2.6%. Breast cancer patients provided tissue from their axillary draining lymph nodes. Sequencing was performed on axillary lymph node tissue. The receptors here all came from a female donor with breast cancer. Some clones in this sample may be carry-over from other donors' samples.

Many counts were recorded for this clonotype. The chain uses TRBV14 and TRBJ2-7; no clear D. CDR3 length equals 16 residues. With 0 bases removed from V and 2 bases from J, the gap between germline ends came to 14 bases. Germline-derived CDR1 and CDR2 are SGHDN and FVKESK. Here the CDR3 DNA reads TGTGCCAGCAGCCAAGACTTCTACCGAGGTGCCTACGAGCAGTACTTC. It yields the protein CASSQDFYRGAYEQYF.

This clonotype was seen many times. The chain carries TRBV9 and TRBJ2-7; 7 nucleotides match TRBD2. There are 14 residues in the CDR3. Germline CDR1 is SGDLS and CDR2 is YYNGEE. Trimming at V came to 3 bases and at J to 1 base, leaving 4 bases not matched to a gene. The CDR3 DNA reads as TGTGCCAGCAGCGGGCGTAGCGGGTCCTACGAGCAGTACTTC. Its protein is CASSGRSGSYEQYF.

The chain links TRBV16 to TRBJ2-1; 10 bases are shared with TRBD2. The CDR3 runs to 14 residues. V lost 2 bases, J lost 7 bases, and 2 bases stayed unmatched. Germline CDR1 reads KGHSY; CDR2 reads FQNENV. This CDR3 is CASSQGLAVNEQFF. CDR3 nucleotide sequence: TGTGCCAGCAGCCAAGGACTAGCGGTTAATGAGCAGTTCTTC.

This clonotype was seen many times. The chain joins TRBV19 to TRBJ1-4; 7 bases are a match to TRBD1. J was trimmed by 7 bases and V by 6 bases; bases with no gene match: 11. The CDR3 is 15 amino acids. Per germline, CDR1 LNHDA and CDR2 SQIVND (reference sequence). CDR3 protein: CASSPDRVGGEKLFF. Written as DNA, the CDR3 is TGTGCCAGTAGCCCCGACAGGGTAGGCGGTGAAAAACTGTTTTTT.

This clonotype was seen at least ten times. The rearrangement links TRBV12-3 or TRBV12-4 to TRBJ2-5, with D perhaps matching TRBD2 (7 bases). The CDR3 covers 15 residues. Trimming left V 4 bases short and J 5 bases short, with 17 bases between. This chain's CDR3 is CASSYNSGGGETQYF. DNA of the CDR3: TGTGCCAGCAGTTACAACTCGGGGGGCGGGGAGACCCAGTACTTC.

In the case of this clonotype: Just one base apart from a much larger clone, this may be a read error. The rearrangement links TRBV6-6 to TRBJ2-1, with no clear D. CDR3 size: 12 residues. CDR1 is MNHNY, CDR2 SVGAGI, per germline (reference sequence). Trimming cost V 5 bases and J 12 bases, with 14 bases left between them. In DNA form, the CDR3 reads TGTGCCAGCAGTCCTAGAGGATGCTTGCAGTTCTTC. Amino acids: CASSPRGCLQFF.

This clonotype was observed at least ten times. This chain uses TRBV6-6 with TRBJ1-5; possible D gene TRBD1, 5 bases. The V gene lost 6 bases and the J gene lost 1 base, with 10 bases spanning the gap. Germline values: CDR1 MNHNY, CDR2 SVGAGI (reference sequence). The CDR3 is made up of 14 amino acids. DNA of the CDR3: TGTGCCAGCAGGGGACTTGGAAGCAATCAGCCCCAGCATTTT. It translates to CASRGLGSNQPQHF.

This clonotype occurred many times. CDR3 sequence reads: CAISGGAGQETQYF. CDR3 DNA sequence: TGTGCCATCAGTGGGGGGGCCGGCCAAGAGACCCAGTACTTC. The chain links TRBV10-3 to TRBJ2-5, with D perhaps assigned TRBD1 or TRBD2 (6 bases each). The CDR3 runs 14 residues. Per germline, CDR1 ENHRY and CDR2 SYGVKD. V was pared by 4 bases and J by 1 base, with 10 bases between.

This clonotype was observed a handful of times. Germline and junction disagree at one end, which may indicate a read error. The chain links TRBV3-1 to TRBJ2-1; the match to TRBD2 covers 7 bases. The CDR3 spans 13 residues. Per the germline V gene, CDR1 is LGHDT and CDR2 is YNNKEL (reference sequence). CDR3 region: CASSTGLVFEQFF. The CDR3 bases are TGTGCTAGCAGCACAGGACTAGTGTTCGAGCAGTTCTTC.

The chain is built from TRBV28 and TRBJ2-1; 7 bases line up with TRBD2. Germline V gives CDR1 MDHEN, CDR2 SYDVKM. The CDR3 totals 14 residues. The junction had 10 bases not matched to a gene; V was cut back by 7 bases and J by 7 bases. In DNA form, the CDR3 reads TGTGCCAGCAAATCGGGGGGAGGCGGTAATGAGCAGTTCTTC. It is translated as CASKSGGGGNEQFF.

The rearrangement uses TRBV5-8 and TRBJ2-7, with D hard to call. Germline V gene lookup returns CDR1 SGHTS and CDR2 YDEGEE. This CDR3 comprises 11 residues. V dropped 10 bases and J dropped 0 bases, with 8 bases sitting between them. CDR3 in amino acids: CARRSSYEQYF. CDR3 sequence (DNA): TGTGCCCGGCGGAGCTCCTACGAGCAGTACTTC.

The genes are TRBV12-3 or TRBV12-4 and TRBJ2-1; 7 nucleotides match TRBD2. This CDR3 has 16 amino acids. J lost 7 bases, V lost 2 bases, and 11 bases had no gene match. CDR3 DNA sequence: TGTGCCAGCAGTTTACCGGGACTAATTGGGGGTAATGAGCAGTTCTTC. Encoded protein: CASSLPGLIGGNEQFF.

About this clonotype: This may be a read error: a much more frequent sequence differs by one nucleotide. The chain links TRBV10-3 to TRBJ2-2; 9 bases are shared with TRBD2. V shed 3 bases and J 6 bases; nucleotides not matched to a gene: 11. Germline V CDR1 and CDR2: ENHRY, SYGVKD. This CDR3 region has 17 residues. In nucleotides, the CDR3 is TGTGCCATCAGTGACCCGACTAGCGGCGTCAACGCCGGGGAGCTGTTTTTT. The encoded protein is CAISDPTSGVNAGELFF.

In this sample, this clonotype turned up a few times. This may come from a read error, since a much larger clone is one base off. The chain couples TRBV7-9 to TRBJ2-1; 9 nucleotides agree with TRBD2. The V and J ends lost 8 bases and 6 bases, in that order; junction bases with no gene match: 8. The CDR3 loop spans 14 amino acids. Germline assignment: CDR1 SEHNR and CDR2 FQNEAQ (reference sequence). CDR3 residues: CASQGLAGGNEQFF. The CDR3 DNA follows: TGTGCCAGCCAGGGACTAGCAGGAGGCAATGAGCAGTTCTTC.